Below, 25 T cell receptor beta chains from the same sample are listed, as sequenced in a study of T cell responses to AZD1222 COVID-19 vaccine. Only in-frame clones appear in the TCRdb table, and some are missing; sequencing was by immunoSEQ multiplex PCR. The sample consists of 120,000 to 150,000 clones, around nine tenths of them appearing once. The sample consisted of peripheral blood, taken 28 days after the second AZD1222 dose. The receptors originated from an adult who received the AZD1222 COVID-19 vaccine.

This clone has a single count. V usage is TRBV19 and J usage is TRBJ2-2; TRBD2 agrees at 8 bases. V lost 6 bases and J lost 3; bases outside the gene matches: 6. Germline V gene data show CDR1 as LNHDA and CDR2 as SQIVND (reference sequence). The CDR3 consists of 15 residues. The CDR3 region is CASRWTSRYTGELFF. The DNA for the CDR3 is TGTGCCAGTAGGTGGACTAGCCGATACACCGGGGAGCTGTTTTTT. Drawing the rest from reference TRBV19 and TRBJ2-2, the complete variable domain is DGGITQSPKYLFRKEGQNVTLSCEQNLNHDAMYWYRQDPGQGLRLIYYSQIVNDFQKGDIAEGYSVSREKKESFPLTVTSAQKNPTAFYLCASRWTSRYTGELFFGEGSRLTVL.

This rearrangement joins TRBV6-2 or TRBV6-3 to TRBJ2-3; D perhaps matches TRBD2 (6 bases). Germline values: CDR1 MNHEY, CDR2 SVGEGT. Trimming took 6 bases from V and 5 from J, leaving 12 bases between them. This CDR3 spans 13 amino acids. The CDR3 region has the DNA TGTGCCAGCAGCAGGACTATCCGAGATACGCAGTATTTT. Its protein is CASSRTIRDTQYF.

Concerning this clone: A read error may produce the germline difference seen at one junction end. The chain couples TRBV19 to TRBJ2-2; D is possibly TRBD2 (7 bases). CDR1 is LNHDA and CDR2 is SQIVND in the germline V gene (reference sequence). The CDR3 is 16 amino acids. Here the CDR3 reads CASSIGGGFLHGELFF. CDR3 DNA: TGTGCCAGTAGCATAGGGGGGGGCTTCCTCCACGGGGAGCTGTTTTTT. The full variable domain, completed using reference TRBV19 and TRBJ2-2, is DGGITQSPKYLFRKEGQNVTLSCEQNLNHDAMYWYRQDPGQGLRLIYYSQIVNDFQKGDIAEGYSVSREKKESFPLTVTSAQKNPTAFYLCASSIGGGFLHGELFFGEGSRLTVL.

This clone was recorded once. This sequence joins TRBV5-1 and TRBJ1-1, with D tentatively TRBD1 (6 bases). Germline V gene data show CDR1 as SGHRS and CDR2 as YFSETQ. This CDR3 spans 14 amino acids. V was trimmed by 3 bases and J by 3 bases, leaving 12 bases between them. In DNA, the CDR3 is TGCGCCAGCAGCTCCGGGACATACTACACTGAAGCTTTCTTT. Amino acid sequence: CASSSGTYYTEAFF.

The chain links TRBV4-2 to TRBJ2-3; D uncertain. The length of the CDR3 is 16 residues. Trimming left V 1 base short and J 3 bases short, with 14 bases between. CDR1 LGHNA and CDR2 YNFKEQ come from the germline V gene. CDR3 in DNA: TGTGCCAGCAGCCAAGGCGTCGGCGACGGTACAGATACGCAGTATTTT. It is translated as CASSQGVGDGTDTQYF.

CDR3 nucleotides: TGTGCCAGCAGCTCCGCGGGCGAGCAGTTCTTC. It codes for CASSSAGEQFF. The chain carries TRBV7-3 and TRBJ2-1, with D possibly matching TRBD2 (5 bases). The germline gives CDR1 SGHTA, CDR2 FQGTGA. Trimming shortened V by 4 bases and J by 10 bases, and 8 bases separated the two germline ends. The CDR3 is 11 amino acids. Full variable domain (rest looked up from reference TRBV7-3 and TRBJ2-1): GAGVSQTPSNKVTEKGKYVELRCDPISGHTALYWYRQSLGQGPEFLIYFQGTGAADDSGLPNDRFFAVRPEGSVSTLKIQRTERGDSAVYLCASSSAGEQFFGPGTRLTVL.

This chain links TRBV4-2 with TRBJ2-3; possible D gene TRBD2, 7 bases. Germline assignment: CDR1 LGHNA and CDR2 YNFKEQ. This CDR3 has 18 residues. V was shortened by 4 bases and J by 3 bases, with 23 bases between the two germline ends. This CDR3 is CASSPAWGGRGQTDTQYF. CDR3 DNA sequence: TGTGCCAGCAGCCCAGCGTGGGGCGGGCGGGGGCAGACAGATACGCAGTATTTT.

The chain employs TRBV5-1 and TRBJ2-7, with a possible D match to TRBD1 (6 bases). CDR3 length: 14 amino acids. V lost 1 base to trimming and J lost 4 bases, with 12 bases between them. Looked up from germline, CDR1 is SGHRS and CDR2 is YFSETQ. CDR3 sequence reads: CASSLKYRVYEQYF. CDR3 DNA: TGCGCCAGCAGCTTGAAATACAGGGTATACGAGCAGTACTTC.

The chain recombines TRBV6-4 with TRBJ2-1, with 10 bases lining up with TRBD2. J lost 0 bases, V lost 3 bases, and 2 bases had no gene match. Germline V gene sequence: CDR1 MRHNA, CDR2 SNTAGT. The CDR3 has 16 amino acids. The CDR3 protein is CASSESGGGSYNEQFF. CDR3 in DNA: TGTGCCAGCAGTGAAAGCGGGGGGGGCTCCTACAATGAGCAGTTCTTC.

The V gene is TRBV28, the J gene TRBJ1-1; no definite D call. The length of the CDR3 is 13 residues. The V end lost 5 bases, the J end lost 5 bases, and 12 bases lay between the germline ends. Germline V gene lookup returns CDR1 MDHEN and CDR2 SYDVKM. In nucleotides, the CDR3 is TGTGCCAGCAGTCACTCTAGAGTAACTGAAGCTTTCTTT. This gives the protein CASSHSRVTEAFF.

V and J are TRBV28 and TRBJ2-2; D unclear. Per germline, CDR1 MDHEN and CDR2 SYDVKM. The V gene lost 6 bases and the J gene lost 1 base, with 3 bases spanning the gap. The CDR3 covers 12 residues. The CDR3 loop is CASRMNTGELFF. The CDR3 DNA follows: TGTGCCAGCAGAATGAACACCGGGGAGCTGTTTTTT.

The V call is TRBV28, the J call TRBJ1-5, with 7 bases matching TRBD1. V shed 7 bases, J shed 6 bases, and the junction held 9 bases outside the gene matches. Germline V gives CDR1 MDHEN, CDR2 SYDVKM. The CDR3 length is 14 residues. The CDR3 is CASNVGGVGQPQHF. For the CDR3, the DNA is TGTGCCAGCAATGTAGGGGGCGTAGGTCAGCCCCAGCATTTT.

This clone has a single count. This chain links TRBV7-2 with TRBJ1-5; no reliable D call. V lost 1 base, J lost 5 bases, and 6 bases lay in between. CDR3 length: 13 amino acids. Looked up from germline, CDR1 is SGHTA and CDR2 is FQGNSA. CDR3: CASSLVIYQPQHF. DNA for the CDR3: TGTGCCAGCAGCTTAGTGATTTATCAGCCCCAGCATTTT. Looking up the rest from reference TRBV7-2 and TRBJ1-5 gives the full variable domain: GAGVSQSPSNKVTEKGKDVELRCDPISGHTALYWYRQSLGQGLEFLIYFQGNSAPDKSGLPSDRFSAERTGGSVSTLTIQRTQQEDSAVYLCASSLVIYQPQHFGDGTRLSIL.

This clone was seen a single time. The chain links TRBV13 to TRBJ2-7, with D perhaps TRBD2 (6 bases). The germline CDR1 and CDR2 sequences are PRHDT and FYEKMQ (reference sequence). Trimming pared 0 bases from V and 0 bases from J, leaving 12 bases between. This CDR3 is 16 amino acids long. The CDR3 loop is CASSLGGGTSSYEQYF. DNA for the CDR3: TGTGCCAGCAGCTTAGGGGGCGGGACGAGCTCCTACGAGCAGTACTTC.

The genes are TRBV4-3 and TRBJ1-2; 9 nucleotides match TRBD1. This CDR3 is built from 17 residues. Germline V lookup: CDR1 LGHNA, CDR2 YSLEER. The trim removed 4 bases at V and 3 bases at J, leaving 12 bases unmatched. The CDR3 region has the DNA TGCGCCAGCAGCCCCGAGACGATGGACAGGGGACACTATGGCTACACCTTC. This sequence encodes CASSPETMDRGHYGYTF.

This chain uses TRBV5-4 with TRBJ2-3; 9 nucleotides line up with TRBD2. Trimming at V came to 0 bases and at J to 5 bases, leaving 7 bases not matched to a gene. The CDR3 is 16 amino acids. Looked up from germline, CDR1 is SGHNT and CDR2 is YYREEE (reference sequence). This chain's CDR3 is CASSLALAGQGDTQYF. The CDR3, as DNA: TGTGCCAGCAGCTTGGCGCTAGCGGGGCAAGGAGATACGCAGTATTTT.

The chain is built from TRBV14 and TRBJ2-3, with D perhaps matching TRBD1 (5 bases). The V end was cut by 3 bases, the J end by 5 bases, with 15 bases between. The germline gives CDR1 SGHDN, CDR2 FVKESK. CDR3 length: 15 residues. The CDR3 coding sequence is TGTGCCAGCAGCCACTATGGGGCAGGTCGAGATACGCAGTATTTT. Its protein is CASSHYGAGRDTQYF.

This chain joins TRBV6-2 or TRBV6-3 and TRBJ1-5; D is possibly TRBD1 (6 bases). Germline CDR1 is MNHEY and CDR2 is SVGEGT. The CDR3 extends over 18 amino acids. The V and J ends lost 4 bases and 2 bases respectively, with 21 bases between them. The CDR3 DNA reads as TGTGCCAGCAGTTGGGGAAGGACAGCGGTGATACGCAATCAGCCCCAGCATTTT. Translating gives CASSWGRTAVIRNQPQHF.

The chain has TRBV6-2 or TRBV6-3 and TRBJ1-5; D gene ambiguous. V gave up 5 bases and J gave up 9 bases, with 14 bases separating them. CDR1 and CDR2 (germline): MNHEY, SVGEGT. The CDR3 is 13 amino acids. The CDR3 region is CASSNWDSRPQHF. In DNA, the CDR3 is TGTGCCAGCAGTAATTGGGATTCGAGGCCCCAGCATTTT.

The genes are TRBV5-5 and TRBJ2-7, with 7 bases aligning to TRBD1. Losses at the gene ends were 5 bases for V and 7 bases for J; bases not matched to a gene: 6. The germline CDR1 and CDR2 sequences are SGHKS and YYEKEE (reference sequence). The CDR3 extends over 12 amino acids. As DNA, the CDR3 is TGTGCCAGCAGAGGGACAGAGTCGGAGCAGTACTTC. It yields the protein CASRGTESEQYF. Full variable domain (rest looked up from reference TRBV5-5 and TRBJ2-7): DAGVTQSPTHLIKTRGQQVTLRCSPISGHKSVSWYQQVLGQGPQFIFQYYEKEERGRGNFPDRFSARQFPNYSSELNVNALLLGDSALYLCASRGTESEQYFGPGTRLTVT.

V usage is TRBV4-2 and J usage is TRBJ2-1, with TRBD2 matching 7 bases. V trimming: 1 base; J trimming: 1 base; junction bases outside the gene matches: 10. From germline, CDR1 is LGHNA and CDR2 YNFKEQ. This CDR3 contains 18 residues. CDR3: CASSQGAQVAGSYNEQFF. Written as DNA, the CDR3 is TGTGCCAGCAGCCAAGGGGCCCAAGTAGCGGGTTCCTACAATGAGCAGTTCTTC.

This clone has just one count. This sequence joins TRBV5-1 and TRBJ2-1; D is uncertain. V was cut by 4 bases and J by 0 bases, with 11 bases left in between. This CDR3 contains 15 residues. The germline gives CDR1 SGHRS, CDR2 YFSETQ. The CDR3 bases are TGCGCCAGCAGCCCCGACCCTGACTCCTACAATGAGCAGTTCTTC. This gives the protein CASSPDPDSYNEQFF.

The chain recombines TRBV2 with TRBJ2-7; TRBD2 matches at 7 bases. The CDR3 consists of 12 residues. V dropped 10 bases and J dropped 2; count of bases not matched to a gene: 5. The germline V gene has CDR1 SNHLY and CDR2 FYNNEI. CDR3 in DNA: TGTGCCATGGGGAGGGACCCCTACGAGCAGTACTTC. Translating it yields CAMGRDPYEQYF.

The chain joins TRBV7-2 to TRBJ1-1; D unclear. This CDR3 contains 17 residues. V was cut by 2 bases and J by 3 bases, with 19 bases left in between. Germline-derived CDR1 and CDR2 are SGHTA and FQGNSA. CDR3 nucleotide sequence: TGTGCCAGCAGCTTACCCGGCGTGGTTCAGAGTCACACTGAAGCTTTCTTT. It is translated as CASSLPGVVQSHTEAFF.

This chain joins TRBV5-6 and TRBJ2-7, with 7 bases aligning to TRBD1. V shed 2 bases, J shed 5 bases, and the junction held 4 bases outside the gene matches. The CDR3 sequence is 13 residues long. In germline, CDR1 is SGHDT, CDR2 YYEEEE. This CDR3 reads CASSFEGANEQYF. The DNA of the CDR3 is TGTGCCAGCAGCTTCGAGGGGGCCAACGAGCAGTACTTC. Based on the CDR3 plus reference TRBV5-6 and TRBJ2-7, the full variable domain is DAGVTQSPTHLIKTRGQQVTLRCSPKSGHDTVSWYQQALGQGPQFIFQYYEEEERQRGNFPDRFSGHQFPNYSSELNVNALLLGDSALYLCASSFEGANEQYFGPGTRLTVT.